Each of the 3 T cell receptor beta chains below was sequenced from the same sample in a study of blood T cell repertoires in COVID-19 (dated by TCRdb to the early 2020s). Receptors were amplified or captured by the immunoSEQ multiplex PCR assay. Imported from immuneACCESS, the table was reduced by TCRdb to in-frame sequences with V and J called. These copies leave out some clones; in studies compared against another copy, an unresolved V gene accounts for under half, and the cause of the remainder is not known. The sample table holds approximately 170,000 clones, of which around 84% were seen once. Clones ranked in the top ten supply roughly 8% of the sample. Sequencing input: PBMCs or T cells enriched from blood (not recorded which). The receptors here all came from a woman aged 50 to 65 who had recovered from COVID-19.

The chain has TRBV5-6 and TRBJ2-7, with D hard to call. There are 15 residues in the CDR3. V lost 0 bases, J lost 0 bases, and 10 bases lay in between. Germline V CDR1 and CDR2: SGHDT, YYEEEE. The CDR3 is CASSLGRLSSYEQYF. The CDR3 DNA reads TGTGCCAGCAGCTTGGGGCGACTTTCCTCCTACGAGCAGTACTTC.

J is TRBJ2-1 and V is TRBV9, with a possible D match to TRBD2 (7 bases). V was clipped by 4 bases and J by 0 bases, with 17 bases between them. This CDR3 is built from 17 residues. Per germline, CDR1 SGDLS and CDR2 YYNGEE. CDR3 sequence (DNA): TGTGCCAGCAGCCTAGGGGGGGGGACGGTCTCCTACAATGAGCAGTTCTTC. It yields the protein CASSLGGGTVSYNEQFF.

The chain uses TRBV5-1 and TRBJ2-4; TRBD2 is a possible D gene (6 bases). With 4 bases removed from V and 7 bases from J, the gap between germline ends came to 12 bases. Germline V gene data show CDR1 as SGHRS and CDR2 as YFSETQ. CDR3 size: 13 residues. The CDR3 reads CASSNGAGNIQYF. CDR3 DNA sequence: TGCGCCAGCAGCAACGGCGCGGGGAACATTCAGTACTTC.